The sequence of this T cell receptor (beta chain) was determined in a study of blood T cell repertoires in COVID-19. Study-wide context: Specimens from acute and convalescent COVID-19 originated in the United States, Italy and Spain.

This CDR3 contains 15 residues. Germline V CDR1 and CDR2: LNHNV, YYDKDF (reference sequence). V lost 1 base, J lost 4 bases, and 6 bases stayed unmatched. Sequencing was performed with immunoSEQ multiplex PCR; in TCRdb, only in-frame clones are kept and a portion is missing. Of roughly 300,000 clones listed, about 90% are singletons. The TCR originated in a man aged 18 to 30 who had recovered from COVID-19. The sample was peripheral blood. The V call is TRBV15, the J call TRBJ1-1; 7 nucleotides match TRBD1. DNA for the CDR3: TGTGCCACCAGCAGAGGTAGGGGGCTGGGCACTGAAGCTTTCTTT. It yields the protein CATSRGRGLGTEAFF.